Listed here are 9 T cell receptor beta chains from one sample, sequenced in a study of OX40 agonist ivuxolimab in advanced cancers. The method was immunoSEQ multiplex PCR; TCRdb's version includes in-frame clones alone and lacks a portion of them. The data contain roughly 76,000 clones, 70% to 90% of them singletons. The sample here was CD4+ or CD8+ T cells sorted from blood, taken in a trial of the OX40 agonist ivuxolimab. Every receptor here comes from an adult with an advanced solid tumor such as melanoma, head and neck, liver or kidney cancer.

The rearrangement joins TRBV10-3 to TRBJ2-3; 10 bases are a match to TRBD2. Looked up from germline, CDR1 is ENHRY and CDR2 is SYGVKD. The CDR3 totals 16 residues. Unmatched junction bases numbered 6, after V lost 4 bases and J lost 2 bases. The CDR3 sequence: CAISAGTSATTDTQYF. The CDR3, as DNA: TGTGCCATCAGTGCGGGGACTAGCGCTACCACAGATACGCAGTATTTT.

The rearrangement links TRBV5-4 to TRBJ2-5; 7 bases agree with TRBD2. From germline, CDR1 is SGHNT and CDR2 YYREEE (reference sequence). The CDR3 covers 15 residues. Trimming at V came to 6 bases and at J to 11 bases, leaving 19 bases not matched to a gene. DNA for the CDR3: TGTGCCAGCAACACACGATCTGGGACTACCTCCGCGCAGTACTTC. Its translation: CASNTRSGTTSAQYF.

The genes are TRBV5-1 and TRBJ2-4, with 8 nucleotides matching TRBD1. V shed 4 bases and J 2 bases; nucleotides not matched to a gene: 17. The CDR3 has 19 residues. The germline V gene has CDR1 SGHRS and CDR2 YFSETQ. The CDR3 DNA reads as TGCGCCAGCAGCCAGGATCGGATGACCGGACAGGGAACCAAAAACATTCAGTACTTC. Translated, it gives CASSQDRMTGQGTKNIQYF.

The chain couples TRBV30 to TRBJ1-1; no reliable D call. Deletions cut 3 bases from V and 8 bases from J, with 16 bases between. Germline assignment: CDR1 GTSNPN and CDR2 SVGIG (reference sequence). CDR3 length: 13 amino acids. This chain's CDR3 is CAWSTPGRGEAFF. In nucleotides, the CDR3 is TGTGCCTGGAGCACTCCGGGCCGCGGGGAAGCTTTCTTT.

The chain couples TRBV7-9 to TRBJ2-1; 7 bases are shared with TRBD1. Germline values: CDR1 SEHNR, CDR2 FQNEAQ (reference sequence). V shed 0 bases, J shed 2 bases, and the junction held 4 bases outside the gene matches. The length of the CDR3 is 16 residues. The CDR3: CASSLAGTGAYNEQFF. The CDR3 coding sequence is TGTGCCAGCAGCTTAGCGGGCACAGGGGCCTACAATGAGCAGTTCTTC.

CDR3: CSVRDRGNYGYTF. CDR3 nucleotides: TGCAGCGTCAGAGACAGGGGAAACTATGGCTACACCTTC. The chain recombines TRBV29-1 with TRBJ1-2; the match to TRBD1 covers 8 bases. V lost 6 bases and J lost 2; bases outside the gene matches: 5. The germline CDR1 and CDR2 sequences are SQVTM and ANQGSEA. This CDR3 is built from 13 residues.

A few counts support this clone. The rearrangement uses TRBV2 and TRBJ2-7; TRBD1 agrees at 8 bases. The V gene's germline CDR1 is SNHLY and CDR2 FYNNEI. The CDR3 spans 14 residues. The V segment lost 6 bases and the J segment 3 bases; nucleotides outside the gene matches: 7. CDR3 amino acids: CASRAGGLGYEQYF. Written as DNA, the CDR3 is TGTGCCAGCAGAGCAGGGGGCTTAGGCTACGAGCAGTACTTC. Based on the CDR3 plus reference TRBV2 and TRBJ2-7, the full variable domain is EPEVTQTPSHQVTQMGQEVILRCVPISNHLYFYWYRQILGQKVEFLVSFYNNEISEKSEIFDDQFSVERPDGSNFTLKIRSTKLEDSAMYFCASRAGGLGYEQYFGPGTRLTVT.

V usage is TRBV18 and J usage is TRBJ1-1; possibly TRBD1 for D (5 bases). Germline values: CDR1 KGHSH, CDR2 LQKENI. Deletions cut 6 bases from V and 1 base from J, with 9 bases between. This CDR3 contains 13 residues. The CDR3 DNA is TGTGCCAGCTCGGACCAGGGGAACACTGAAGCTTTCTTT. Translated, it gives CASSDQGNTEAFF.

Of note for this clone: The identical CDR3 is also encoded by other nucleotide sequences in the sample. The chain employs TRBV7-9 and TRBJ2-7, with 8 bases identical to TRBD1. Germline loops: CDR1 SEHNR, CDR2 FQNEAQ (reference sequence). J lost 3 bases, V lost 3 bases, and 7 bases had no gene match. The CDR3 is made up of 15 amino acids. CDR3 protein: CASSLPGGQGYEQYF. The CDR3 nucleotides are TGTGCCAGCAGCTTGCCGGGTGGACAGGGCTACGAGCAGTACTTC.